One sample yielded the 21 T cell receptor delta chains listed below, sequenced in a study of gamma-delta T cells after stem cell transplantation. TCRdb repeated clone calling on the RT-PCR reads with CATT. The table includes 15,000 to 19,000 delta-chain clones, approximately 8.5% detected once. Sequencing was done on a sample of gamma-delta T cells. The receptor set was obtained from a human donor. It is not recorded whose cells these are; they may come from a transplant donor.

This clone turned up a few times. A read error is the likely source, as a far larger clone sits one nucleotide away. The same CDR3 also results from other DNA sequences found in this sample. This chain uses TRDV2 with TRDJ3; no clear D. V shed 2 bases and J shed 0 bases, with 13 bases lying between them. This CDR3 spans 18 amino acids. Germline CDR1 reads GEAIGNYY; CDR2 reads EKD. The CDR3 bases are TGTGCCTGTGACATTTCACTCTCTGGCTCCTGGGACACCCGACAGATGTTTTTC. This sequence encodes CACDISLSGSWDTRQMFF.

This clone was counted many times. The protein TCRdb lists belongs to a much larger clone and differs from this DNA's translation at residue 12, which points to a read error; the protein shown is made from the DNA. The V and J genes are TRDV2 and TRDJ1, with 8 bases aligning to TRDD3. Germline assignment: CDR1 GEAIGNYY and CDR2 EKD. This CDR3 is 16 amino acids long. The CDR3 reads CACDPLGGRYTYKLIF. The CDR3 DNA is TGTGCCTGTGACCCACTGGGGGGTCGGTACACCTATAAACTCATCTTT.

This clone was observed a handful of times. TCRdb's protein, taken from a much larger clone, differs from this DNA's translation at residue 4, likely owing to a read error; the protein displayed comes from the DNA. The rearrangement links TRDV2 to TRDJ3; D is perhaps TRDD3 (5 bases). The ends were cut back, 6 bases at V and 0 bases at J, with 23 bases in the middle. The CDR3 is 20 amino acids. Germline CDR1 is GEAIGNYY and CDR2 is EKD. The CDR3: CACNKTEGTLSSWDTRQMFF. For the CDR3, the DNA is TGTGCCTGTAACAAAACGGAGGGGACTTTAAGCTCCTGGGACACCCGACAGATGTTTTTC.

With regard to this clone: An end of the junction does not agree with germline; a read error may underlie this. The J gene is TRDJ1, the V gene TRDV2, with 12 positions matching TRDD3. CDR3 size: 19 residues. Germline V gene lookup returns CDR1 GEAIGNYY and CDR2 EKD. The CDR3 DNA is TGTGCCTGTGACACCGTTCCTGGGGGATACGGTGTGTACACCGATAACCTCATCTTT. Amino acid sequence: CACDTVPGGYGVYTDNLIF.

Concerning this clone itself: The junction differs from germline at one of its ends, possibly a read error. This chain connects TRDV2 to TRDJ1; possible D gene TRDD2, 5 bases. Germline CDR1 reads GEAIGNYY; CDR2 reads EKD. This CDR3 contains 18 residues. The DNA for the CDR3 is TGTGCCTGTGACACCCTCCAATTCCTGGTGTATCCGACCGATCAACTCATCTTT. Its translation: CACDTLQFLVYPTDQLIF.

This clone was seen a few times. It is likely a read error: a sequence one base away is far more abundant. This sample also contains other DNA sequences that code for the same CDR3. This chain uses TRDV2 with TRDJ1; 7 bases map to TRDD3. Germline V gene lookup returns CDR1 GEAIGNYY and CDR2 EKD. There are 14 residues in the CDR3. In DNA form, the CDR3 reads TGCGCCTGTGAGCCACTGGGGCGGACCGATAAACTCATCTTT. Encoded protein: CACEPLGRTDKLIF.

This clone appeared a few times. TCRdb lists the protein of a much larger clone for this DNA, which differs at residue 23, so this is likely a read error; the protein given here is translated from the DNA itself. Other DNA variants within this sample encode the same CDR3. The DNA for the CDR3 is TGTGCCTGTGACACCGTCGGGAGTGTACGACTGGGGGATACCCTAGGGTCCTGGGACACCCGACAGGTGTTTTTC. This codes for CACDTVGSVRLGDTLGSWDTRQVFF. The chain has TRDV2 and TRDJ3, with 12 positions matching TRDD3. Germline V CDR1 and CDR2: GEAIGNYY, EKD. The CDR3 sequence is 25 residues long.

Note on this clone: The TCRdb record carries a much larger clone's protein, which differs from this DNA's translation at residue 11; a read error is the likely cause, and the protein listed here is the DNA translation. The CDR3 sequence is CACDTEWGPRDRDTRQMFF. In nucleotides, the CDR3 is TGTGCCTGTGACACGGAGTGGGGGCCAAGGGACCGGGACACCCGACAGATGTTTTTC. This rearrangement joins TRDV2 to TRDJ3, with a possible D match to TRDD3 (6 bases). The germline V gene has CDR1 GEAIGNYY and CDR2 EKD. V gave up 1 base and J gave up 5 bases, with 20 bases separating them. CDR3 length: 19 residues.

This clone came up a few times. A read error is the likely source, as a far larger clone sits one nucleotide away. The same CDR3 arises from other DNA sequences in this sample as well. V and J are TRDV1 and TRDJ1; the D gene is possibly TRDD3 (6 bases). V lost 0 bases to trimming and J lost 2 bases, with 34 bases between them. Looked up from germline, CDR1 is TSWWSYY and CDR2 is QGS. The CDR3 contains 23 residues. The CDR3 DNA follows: TGTGCTCTTGGGGAACTAGAGTTTTACGGAGGTTTCCCTCCCAGCTGGGGTACCGATAAACTCATCTTT. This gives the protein CALGELEFYGGFPPSWGTDKLIF.

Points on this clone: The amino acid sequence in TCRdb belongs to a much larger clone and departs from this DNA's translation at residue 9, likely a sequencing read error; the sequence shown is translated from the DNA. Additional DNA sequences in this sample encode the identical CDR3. The CDR3 sequence: CALGEGVPSRGIREKNTDKLIF. DNA for the CDR3: TGTGCTCTTGGGGAGGGGGTTCCTAGTCGAGGGATACGCGAGAAAAACACCGATAAACTCATCTTT. The chain employs TRDV1 and TRDJ1; TRDD3 matches 8 bases. Germline lookup yields CDR1 TSWWSYY and CDR2 QGS. The CDR3 runs 22 residues. V dropped 3 bases and J dropped 0; count of bases not matched to a gene: 24.

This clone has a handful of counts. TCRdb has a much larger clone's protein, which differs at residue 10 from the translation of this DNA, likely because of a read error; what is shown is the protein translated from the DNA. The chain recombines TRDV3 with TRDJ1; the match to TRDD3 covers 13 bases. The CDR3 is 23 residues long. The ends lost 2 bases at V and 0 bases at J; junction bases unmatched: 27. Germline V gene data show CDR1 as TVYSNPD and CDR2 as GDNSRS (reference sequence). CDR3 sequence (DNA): TGTGCCTTTCGACTTTCCTACGTGAGTCGTAACTGGGGGATACGGAGTGACACCGATAAACTCATCTTT. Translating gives CAFRLSYVSRNWGIRSDTDKLIF.

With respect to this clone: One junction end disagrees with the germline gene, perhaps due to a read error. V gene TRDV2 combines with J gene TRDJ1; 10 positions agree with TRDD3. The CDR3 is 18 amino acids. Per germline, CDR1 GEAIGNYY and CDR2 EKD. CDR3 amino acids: CACDTVLMGDTSTDKLIF. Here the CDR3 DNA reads TGTGCCTGTGACACCGTCCTAATGGGGGATACTTCGACCGACAAACTCATCTTT.

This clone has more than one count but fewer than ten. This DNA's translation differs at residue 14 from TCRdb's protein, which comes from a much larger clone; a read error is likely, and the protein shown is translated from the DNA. The CDR3 spells CACDTRKLRGDTTGKLIF. DNA for the CDR3: TGTGCCTGTGACACCAGAAAATTACGGGGGGATACGACCGGTAAACTCATCTTT. This sequence joins TRDV2 and TRDJ1; 10 nucleotides align to TRDD3. Germline assignment: CDR1 GEAIGNYY and CDR2 EKD. The CDR3 is 18 residues long.

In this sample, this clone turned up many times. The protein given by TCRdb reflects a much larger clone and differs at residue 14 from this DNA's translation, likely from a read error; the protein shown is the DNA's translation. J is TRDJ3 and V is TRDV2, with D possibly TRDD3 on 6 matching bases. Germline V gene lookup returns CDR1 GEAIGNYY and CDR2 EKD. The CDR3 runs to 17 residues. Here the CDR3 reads CACDTTGISWDTRHMFF. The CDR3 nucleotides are TGTGCCTGTGACACTACTGGGATTTCCTGGGACACCCGACATATGTTTTTC.

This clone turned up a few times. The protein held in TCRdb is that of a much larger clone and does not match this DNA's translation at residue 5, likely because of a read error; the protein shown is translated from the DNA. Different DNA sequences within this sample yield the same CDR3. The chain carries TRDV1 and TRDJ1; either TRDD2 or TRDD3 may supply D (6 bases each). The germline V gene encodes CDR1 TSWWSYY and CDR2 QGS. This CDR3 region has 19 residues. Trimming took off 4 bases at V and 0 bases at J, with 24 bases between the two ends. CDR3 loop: CALGASVLPGGPYTDKLIF. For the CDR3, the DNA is TGTGCTCTTGGGGCATCCGTCCTTCCCGGGGGACCGTACACCGATAAACTCATCTTT.

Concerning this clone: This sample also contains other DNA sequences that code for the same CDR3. CDR3 residues: CACDPVLGDTPSRPLIF. The CDR3 region has the DNA TGTGCCTGTGACCCTGTCCTGGGGGATACCCCTTCCAGACCCCTGATCTTT. This rearrangement joins TRDV2 to TRDJ4, with 11 bases matching TRDD3. Per the germline V gene, CDR1 is GEAIGNYY and CDR2 is EKD. J gave up 0 bases and V 3 bases, and 11 bases lay outside the gene matches. This CDR3 has 17 amino acids.

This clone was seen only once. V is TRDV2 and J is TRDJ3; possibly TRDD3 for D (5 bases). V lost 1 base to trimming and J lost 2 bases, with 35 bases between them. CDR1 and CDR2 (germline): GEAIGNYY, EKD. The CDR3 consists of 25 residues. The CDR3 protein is CACDTIHTGVVHGPVETWDTRQMFF. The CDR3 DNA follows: TGTGCCTGTGACACTATCCACACGGGGGTTGTACACGGGCCTGTAGAGACCTGGGACACCCGACAGATGTTTTTC.

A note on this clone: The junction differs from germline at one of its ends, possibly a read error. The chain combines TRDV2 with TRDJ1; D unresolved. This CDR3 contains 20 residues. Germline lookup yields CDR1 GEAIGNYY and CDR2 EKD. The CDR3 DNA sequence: TGTGCCAGTGACACCAGGAGGGAGGACTTGGTGAGACGCATGGGCGATAAACTCATCTTT. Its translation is CASDTRREDLVRRMGDKLIF.

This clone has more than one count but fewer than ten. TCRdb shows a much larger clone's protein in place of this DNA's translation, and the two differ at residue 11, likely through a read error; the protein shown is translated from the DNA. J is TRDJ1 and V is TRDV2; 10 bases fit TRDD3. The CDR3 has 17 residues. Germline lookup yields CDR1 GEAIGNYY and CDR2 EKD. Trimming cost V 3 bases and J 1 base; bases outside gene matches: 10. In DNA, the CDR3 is TGTGCCTGTGACTCCCTGGGGGATAGAGGAGGCACCGATAAACTCATCTTT. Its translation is CACDSLGDRGGTDKLIF.

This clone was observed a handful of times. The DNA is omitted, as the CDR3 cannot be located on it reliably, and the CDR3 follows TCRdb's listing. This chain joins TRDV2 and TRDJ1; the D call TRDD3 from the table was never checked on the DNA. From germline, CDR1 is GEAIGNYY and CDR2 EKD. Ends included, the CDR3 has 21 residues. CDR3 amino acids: CACDTVPPTSGGYDYTDKLIF.

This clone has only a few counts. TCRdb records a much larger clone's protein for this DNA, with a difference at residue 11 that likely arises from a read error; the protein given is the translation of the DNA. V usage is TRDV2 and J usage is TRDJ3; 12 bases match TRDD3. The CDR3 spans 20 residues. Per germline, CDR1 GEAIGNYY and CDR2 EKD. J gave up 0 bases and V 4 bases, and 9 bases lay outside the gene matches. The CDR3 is CACERVLGDTGSWDTRQMFF. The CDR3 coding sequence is TGTGCCTGTGAACGAGTACTGGGGGATACAGGCTCCTGGGACACCCGACAGATGTTTTTC.